These T cell receptor beta chains were read from a single sample in a study. TCRdb analysed the reads with MiXCR anew, one entry per CDR3 protein. In the table there are about 200 distinct CDR3 sequences, 36% of which are singletons. The sequencing input was CD8+ T cells (not recorded whether cultured). Receptor source: a female donor. CDR3s include the opening cysteine and the closing phenylalanine or tryptophan.

v_gene: TRBV7-2
j_gene: TRBJ2-1
CDR3aa: CASSLATSGSYNEQFF

v_gene: TRBV19
j_gene: TRBJ2-7
CDR3aa: CASSIFVGALSDEQYF

v_gene: TRBV29-1
j_gene: TRBJ1-2
CDR3aa: CSAERQGGYTF

v_gene: TRBV2
j_gene: TRBJ2-1
CDR3aa: CASTEWTALSYNEQFF

v_gene: TRBV15
j_gene: TRBJ2-5
CDR3aa: CATSSVGAQTQYF

v_gene: TRBV28
j_gene: TRBJ2-4
CDR3aa: CASSFAGTANAKNIQYF

v_gene: TRBV7-9
j_gene: TRBJ2-4
CDR3aa: CASSLTSGTVKNIQYF

v_gene: TRBV19
j_gene: TRBJ2-7
CDR3aa: CASSSRAVDEQYF

v_gene: TRBV28
j_gene: TRBJ2-7
CDR3aa: CASRATGDLYEQYF

v_gene: TRBV19
j_gene: TRBJ2-3
CDR3aa: CAGSVFSGVDTQYF

v_gene: TRBV6-1
j_gene: TRBJ1-1
CDR3aa: CASSGNWEVGEAFF

v_gene: TRBV6-1
j_gene: TRBJ2-7
CDR3aa: CAVNLGDNLADEQYF

v_gene: TRBV20-1
j_gene: TRBJ1-5
CDR3aa: CSGGRGETCNQPQHF

v_gene: TRBV27
j_gene: TRBJ1-2
CDR3aa: CASRTGARGYTF

v_gene: TRBV7-2
j_gene: TRBJ2-1
CDR3aa: CASSLVTSGSYNEQFF

v_gene: TRBV2
j_gene: TRBJ1-3
CDR3aa: CASSGLSSGNTIYF

v_gene: TRBV27
j_gene: TRBJ2-2
CDR3aa: CASSLYSGGRNTGELFF

v_gene: TRBV12-3/TRBV12-4
j_gene: TRBJ2-2
CDR3aa: CASTGAGELFF

v_gene: TRBV21-1
j_gene: TRBJ1-5
CDR3aa: CASSKVGTVDQPQHF

v_gene: TRBV19
j_gene: TRBJ2-7
CDR3aa: CTSSIRNAYVQYF

v_gene: TRBV27
j_gene: TRBJ2-5
CDR3aa: CASSLLGTSGPRETQYF

v_gene: TRBV15
j_gene: TRBJ2-7
CDR3aa: CATSLGTSGRASEQYF

v_gene: TRBV19
j_gene: TRBJ1-5
CDR3aa: CACSTSGANQPQHF

v_gene: TRBV28
j_gene: TRBJ2-1
CDR3aa: CASSEYAGRSYSEQFF

v_gene: TRBV19
j_gene: TRBJ2-3
CDR3aa: CASSIGSTDTQYF

v_gene: TRBV20-1
j_gene: TRBJ2-5
CDR3aa: CSASPASGEETQYF

v_gene: TRBV19
j_gene: TRBJ2-7
CDR3aa: CASSIRSSCEQYF

v_gene: TRBV19
j_gene: TRBJ2-7
CDR3aa: CASSIRSSYDQYF

v_gene: TRBV28
j_gene: TRBJ2-4
CDR3aa: CASSFVGTASAKNIQYF

v_gene: TRBV10-3
j_gene: TRBJ2-2
CDR3aa: CAIAGQGNTGELFF

v_gene: TRBV10-3
j_gene: TRBJ1-2
CDR3aa: CAISPGQGIGYGYTF

v_gene: TRBV20-1
j_gene: TRBJ2-1
CDR3aa: CSARDTSGRAMDEQFF

v_gene: TRBV19
j_gene: TRBJ2-3
CDR3aa: CASSFYSTDTQYF

v_gene: TRBV28
j_gene: TRBJ2-1
CDR3aa: CASSSSDGDNEQFF

v_gene: TRBV28
j_gene: TRBJ2-1
CDR3aa: CASSSSDGDNGQFF

v_gene: TRBV12-3/TRBV12-4
j_gene: TRBJ1-1
CDR3aa: CASSFGGGYREAFF